This TCR beta chain was documented in a study of blood T cell repertoires in COVID-19 (dated by TCRdb to 2020 to 2022). Background on the whole study: The collaborator samples originated in the United States, Italy and Spain and spanned the acute and convalescent phases of COVID-19. Samples were obtained from the ongoing ImmuneRACE study (first 160 participants) and from 950 to 1,500 subjects provided by 6 global collaborators. Sample metadata almost always included a de-identified subject ID, COVID-19 status, age in years and sex. The dataset comprised deeply sampled blood TCRbeta repertoires from subjects exposed to, actively infected with, or recovered from COVID-19. The prospective study material was composed of cDNA or gDNA derived from T cells, B-cell-depleted T cells, or PBMCs. Where HLA class I and class II types were available, the types were taken from metadata supplied by the sample provider, not from assay-based typing. A freely available public database, intended as a resource for researchers studying the immune response to SARS-CoV-2, is where the repertoires were released. Study-wide conclusions, independent of this receptor: The amount of clinical and demographic metadata varied by source and participant and was provided uncurated.

In the prospective study, participants were about 18 to 100 years old, resided in about two dozen geographic areas of the United States, and were enrolled through a virtual design. Cohort assignment in the prospective study relied on participant-reported clinical history from a screening survey and a study questionnaire. Exposed participants had been in contact, within 2 weeks of entering the study, with a person who had a PCR-confirmed or clinician-diagnosed case of COVID-19. Mobile phlebotomists in the prospective study collected whole blood, serum and a nasopharyngeal or oropharyngeal swab from every participant. Additional blood draws and questionnaires over a 2-month period could optionally be provided by prospective study participants. Before DNA extraction, blood samples from the prospective study were shipped at room temperature or frozen. CDR1 and CDR2, per the germline V gene, are SGHRS and YFSETQ. V loses 3 bases, J loses 10 bases, and the germline ends lie 13 bases apart. Taken from cysteine to phenylalanine, the CDR3 has 12 residues. The retained sequence is limited to the CDR3, 36 bases, with the frame set at the first base.

In the case of this clone: Its recognized antigen is unknown. No clone much larger than this one lies a single base away; base qualities are absent.

TCRbeta CDR3 regions were amplified from genomic DNA by means of the immunoSEQ Assay, a bias-controlled multiplex PCR. The authors processed their data as follows. The number of nucleated cells in each sample was estimated from the amplification of reference gene primers within the assay. Sequence reads were collapsed and filtered to measure the absolute abundance of every unique TCRbeta CDR3 rearrangement. For each sample, productive Simpson clonality was calculated by taking the square root of Simpson's diversity index across productive rearrangements. In TCRdb, the immuneACCESS table is reduced to in-frame sequences with V and J assigned. These tables do not hold every clone; where another copy was compared, an unresolved V gene accounts for under half, and the others remain unexplained. That table gives V, J and clone size, and the DNA gave D and trimming. The sample records roughly 230,000 clones, about 88% of which are singletons. The ten largest make up under 7% of the sample.

The sequence is built from TRBV5-1 and TRBJ1-1; a tentative D match to TRBD1 spans 6 bases. Material: PBMCs or T cells enriched from blood (not recorded which). The TCR sequence derives from a woman in her forties or fifties who had been exposed to COVID-19. The CDR3 corresponds to CASSWPGEGAFF. The DNA is TGCGCCAGCAGCTGGCCAGGGGAGGGAGCTTTCTTT.